This passage covers 11 T cell receptor beta chains from one sample sequenced in a study of human T cells and chemical hapten exposure. Sample time point: patch test 2, 6 weeks after DPC sensitization. As to treatment: therapeutic diphenylcyclopropenone sensitization with weekly scalp DPC. TCRdb called the RACE reads again in MiXCR, with one record for every CDR3 protein. This sample has about 41,000 distinct CDR3 sequences, with approximately 3.4% found just once. The sample consisted of whole blood, taken in connection with sensitization to the hapten diphenylcyclopropenone (DPC). The receptors shown here come from a middle-aged man with alopecia areata. Some clones in this sample may be carry-over from other donors' samples.

This clonotype was seen repeatedly, ten times or more. The genes are TRBV9 and TRBJ2-1; D perhaps matches TRBD2 (6 bases). Trimming left V 1 base short and J 5 bases short, with 19 bases between. The CDR3 extends over 17 amino acids. Germline values: CDR1 SGDLS, CDR2 YYNGEE. The CDR3 nucleotides read TGTGCCAGCAGCGTAAGCGGGCAGTTCACCCCGAACAATGAGCAGTTCTTC. It specifies CASSVSGQFTPNNEQFF.

In its sample, this clonotype was seen a few times. This chain joins TRBV11-2 and TRBJ1-1; D perhaps matches TRBD1 (6 bases). CDR3 length equals 14 residues. Between the trimmed V and J ends, which lost 4 bases and 7 bases, there was a span of 16 bases. The germline V gene has CDR1 SGHAT and CDR2 FQNNGV. This CDR3 is CASSSYRDPDEAFF. CDR3 DNA sequence: TGTGCCAGCAGCTCTTACAGGGATCCGGATGAAGCTTTCTTT. The complete variable domain, with remaining parts taken from reference TRBV11-2 and TRBJ1-1, reads EAGVAQSPRYKIIEKRQSVAFWCNPISGHATLYWYQQILGQGPKLLIQFQNNGVVDDSQLPKDRFSAERLKGVDSTLKIQPAKLEDSAVYLCASSSYRDPDEAFFGQGTRLTVV.

The sample holds many counts of this clonotype. This chain connects TRBV6-6 to TRBJ1-3; the D is unclear. CDR3 size: 14 residues. The V end was cut by 6 bases, the J end by 0 bases, with 9 bases between. CDR1 is MNHNY, CDR2 SVGAGI, per germline (reference sequence). CDR3 in DNA: TGTGCCAGCAGCCAGGAGATCTCTGGAAACACCATATATTTT. This encodes CASSQEISGNTIYF.

This clonotype was seen many times. This chain joins TRBV3-1 and TRBJ2-2; 7 nucleotides align to TRBD1. The CDR3 extends over 17 amino acids. V was pared by 3 bases and J by 6 bases, with 13 bases of the junction left unmatched. CDR1 is LGHDT and CDR2 is YNNKEL in the germline V gene (reference sequence). DNA of the CDR3: TGTGCCAGCAGCCACGCAACGTTCGGGACAGTGGCCGGGGAGCTGTTTTTT. Protein product: CASSHATFGTVAGELFF.

This clonotype was recorded many times. The V call is TRBV6-2 or TRBV6-3, the J call TRBJ2-1; 7 nucleotides agree with TRBD1. CDR1 MNHEY and CDR2 SVGEGT come from the germline V gene. This CDR3 is built from 17 residues. The V segment lost 0 bases and the J segment 0 bases; nucleotides outside the gene matches: 5. The CDR3 is CASSYSKGQNSYNEQFF. As DNA, the CDR3 is TGTGCCAGCAGTTACTCGAAGGGACAGAACTCCTACAATGAGCAGTTCTTC.

This clonotype was seen ten or more times. The chain is built from TRBV6-2 or TRBV6-3 and TRBJ2-1; TRBD2 aligns across 14 bases. CDR1 is MNHEY, CDR2 SVGEGT, per germline. Losses at the gene ends were 6 bases for V and 6 bases for J; bases not matched to a gene: 4. The CDR3 is made up of 15 amino acids. The CDR3 DNA follows: TGTGCCAGCAGGCGACTAGCGGGAGGGGTCAATGAGCAGTTCTTC. It encodes CASRRLAGGVNEQFF.

The chain couples TRBV24-1 to TRBJ2-1; D remains unclear. Germline V gene sequence: CDR1 KGHDR, CDR2 SFDVKD. V was cut by 1 base and J by 4 bases, with 4 bases left in between. CDR3 size: 13 residues. CDR3 sequence: CATSDFGYNEQFF. CDR3 coding DNA: TGTGCCACCAGTGATTTTGGGTACAATGAGCAGTTCTTC.

This clonotype was found many times. V and J are TRBV28 and TRBJ2-1, with 11 bases aligning to TRBD2. Germline V gene sequence: CDR1 MDHEN, CDR2 SYDVKM. The CDR3 runs to 17 residues. V lost 1 base, J lost 2 bases, and 4 bases stayed unmatched. CDR3 nucleotides: TGTGCCAGCAGTTTATCTCGTAGCGGGAGGGCCTACAATGAGCAGTTCTTC. Its protein is CASSLSRSGRAYNEQFF.

Many counts were recorded for this clonotype. This chain joins TRBV12-3 or TRBV12-4 and TRBJ1-6, with D unclear. The V and J ends lost 7 bases and 8 bases respectively, with 15 bases between them. The CDR3 has 14 residues. The CDR3 sequence is CASTYSRAHSPLHF. The CDR3 DNA sequence: TGTGCCAGCACCTACAGCCGGGCGCATTCACCCCTCCACTTT.

This clonotype was observed at least ten times. The chain employs TRBV6-5 and TRBJ2-3; D unresolved. The CDR3 is made up of 14 amino acids. The germline V gene encodes CDR1 MNHEY and CDR2 SVGAGI. With 2 bases removed from V and 4 bases from J, the gap between germline ends came to 10 bases. CDR3 in amino acids: CASSYESSSDTQYF. In nucleotides, the CDR3 is TGTGCCAGCAGTTACGAGAGCTCATCAGATACGCAGTATTTT.

The sample holds many counts of this clonotype. The chain carries TRBV28 and TRBJ2-3, with D possibly matching TRBD2 (5 bases). The germline CDR1 and CDR2 sequences are MDHEN and SYDVKM. The CDR3 has 16 residues. Trimming stripped 2 bases from V and 0 bases from J, with 12 bases between. CDR3 residues: CASSLRRRTSTDTQYF. For the CDR3, the DNA is TGTGCCAGCAGTTTACGGCGCCGGACTAGCACAGATACGCAGTATTTT.